This entry describes one TCR beta chain. The sample holds a few counts of this clone. The specificity of this receptor is unknown. Base qualities are not provided; no much larger clone lies one nucleotide away. Whole blood was collected in K2EDTA tubes by collaborating institutions according to the institutions' own protocols. For TCRbeta analysis, collaborators shipped samples in one of three forms: frozen whole blood, isolated PBMCs, or DNA extracted from either of those sample types. The CDR3 covers 15 residues, taking in both the cysteine and the phenylalanine. This entry keeps only the CDR3 DNA: 45 bases, framed from base 1. In the germline V gene, CDR1 corresponds to SNHLY and CDR2 to FYNNEI. V is pruned by 6 bases and J by 3 bases, leaving 7 bases of the junction without a gene match. This entry comes from a study of blood T cell repertoires in COVID-19 (TCRdb year 2020). For context, the study as a whole: Collaborator samples came from the United States, Italy and Spain and covered acute and convalescent phases of COVID-19. The prospective study material was composed of cDNA or gDNA derived from T cells, B-cell-depleted T cells, or PBMCs. The dataset comprised deeply sampled blood TCRbeta repertoires from subjects exposed to, actively infected with, or recovered from COVID-19. The repertoires were made available in a free public database intended to serve as a resource for research on the immune response to SARS-CoV-2. Samples were obtained from the ongoing ImmuneRACE study (first 160 participants) and from about 1,300 subjects provided by 6 global collaborators. Where available, HLA class I and class II types were taken from metadata supplied by the sample provider and were not determined by assay-based typing. Sample metadata almost always included a de-identified subject ID, COVID-19 status, age in years and sex. What the research found in general, with its limitations: The quantity of clinical and demographic metadata differed by source and by participant and was supplied without curation.

TCRbeta CDR3 regions were amplified from genomic DNA using the immunoSEQ Assay, a bias-controlled multiplex PCR. As for the authors' bioinformatics: Within the assay, amplification of reference gene primers was used to estimate how many nucleated cells each sample contained. To quantify the absolute abundance of each unique TCRbeta CDR3 rearrangement, sequence reads were collapsed and filtered. For each sample, productive Simpson clonality was calculated as the square root of Simpson's diversity index across productive rearrangements. TCRdb took over this immuneACCESS table, retaining in-frame rearrangements with V and J assigned. Such tables are incomplete; in checked studies, under half of the missing clones stem from an unresolved V gene, and the remainder is unexplained. Clone size and the V and J calls come from that table; the DNA yielded D and trimming. Present in this sample are 250,000 to 350,000 clones, about 82% of which were seen just once. The ten largest account for around 1.5% of the sample.

The rearrangement joined TRBV2 to TRBJ2-7; 11 bases in the junction line up with TRBD2. Sample: peripheral blood. The clonotype was recovered from a woman aged 45-60 years with acute or convalescent COVID-19. CDR3 protein: CASRAELAGDYEQYF. The DNA is TGTGCCAGCAGAGCGGAACTAGCGGGAGACTACGAGCAGTACTTC.